A selection of T cell receptor beta chains follows, all from one sample in a study of T cells after posttransplantation cyclophosphamide. Libraries were prepared by immunoSEQ multiplex PCR; TCRdb keeps only in-frame clonotypes and omits some of them. The sample includes tens of thousands of clones, none of them occurring once. Sequenced input: PBMCs. These receptors were obtained from a man over 45 in good health, CMV-negative, and a related stem cell transplant donor. Each CDR3 is given with its conserved first and last residue. A D gene is named only where the DNA matches it firmly. Size is stated as once, few, many, or a class for an expanded clone.

size | J | length | V | D | CDR3 | DNA
many | TRBJ1-1 | 16 | TRBV30 | TRBD1 | CAWSDPGQGARTEAFF | TGTGCCTGGAGCGACCCGGGACAGGGGGCGCGCACTGAAGCTTTCTTT
many | TRBJ1-1 | 14 | TRBV6-1 | NA | CASSEALRQVERFF | TGTGCCAGCAGTGAAGCGCTTCGGCAGGTTGAGCGGTTCTTT
many | TRBJ2-1 | 11 | TRBV28 | NA | CASLFRHEQFF | TGTGCCAGCTTGTTCAGGCATGAGCAGTTCTTC
many | TRBJ2-7 | 18 | TRBV14 | NA | CASSQSFEGQPRNYEQYF | TGTGCCAGCAGCCAATCCTTTGAAGGACAGCCGAGGAACTACGAGCAGTACTTC
many | TRBJ2-7 | 16 | TRBV5-1 | TRBD1 | CASSGIGQGGSYEQYF | TGCGCCAGCAGCGGTATAGGACAGGGGGGTTCCTACGAGCAGTACTTC
many | TRBJ1-2 | 12 | TRBV5-1 | NA | CASSKTADGYTF | TGCGCCAGCAGCAAGACAGCAGATGGCTACACCTTC
many | TRBJ2-7 | 15 | TRBV28 | TRBD1 | CASSPRQGGDYEQYF | TGTGCCAGCAGTCCCCGACAGGGGGGAGACTACGAGCAGTACTTC
many | TRBJ1-6 | 15 | TRBV5-1 | TRBD1 | CASSLGQVNNSPLHF | TGCGCCAGCAGCTTAGGACAGGTGAATAATTCACCCCTCCACTTT
many | TRBJ2-7 | 14 | TRBV5-1 | TRBD1 | CASSSLDRAYEQYF | TGCGCCAGCAGCTCCCTTGACAGGGCTTACGAGCAGTACTTC
many | TRBJ2-5 | 14 | TRBV10-3 | TRBD1 | CAISDGQGQETQYF | TGTGCCATCAGTGATGGACAGGGCCAAGAGACCCAGTACTTC
many | TRBJ2-7 | 15 | TRBV19 | TRBD1 | CASSIQKGAHYEQYF | TGTGCCAGTAGTATCCAGAAGGGGGCGCATTACGAGCAGTACTTC
many | TRBJ2-5 | 12 | TRBV6-1 | NA | CASTPSAGTQYF | TGTGCCAGCACGCCCTCGGCGGGGACCCAGTACTTC
many | TRBJ1-3 | 15 | TRBV9 | TRBD1 | CASSQGQRTGNTIYF | TGTGCCAGCAGCCAGGGACAGCGCACTGGAAACACCATATATTTT
few | TRBJ2-7 | 14 | TRBV6-1 | TRBD1 | CASSPGTGRYEQYF | TGTGCCAGCAGCCCCGGGACAGGGAGATACGAGCAGTACTTC
many | TRBJ2-2 | 13 | TRBV5-4 | TRBD1 | CASRKGAGGELFF | TGTGCCAGCAGAAAGGGGGCAGGCGGGGAGCTGTTTTTT
few | TRBJ2-5 | 14 | TRBV9 | NA | CASSVVPGRATQYF | TGTGCCAGCAGCGTAGTCCCAGGCCGCGCTACCCAGTACTTC
many | TRBJ1-1 | 13 | TRBV5-1 | TRBD1 | CASSTRGGFEAFF | TGCGCCAGCAGCACAAGAGGGGGCTTTGAAGCTTTCTTT
many | TRBJ1-2 | 14 | TRBV7-2 | NA | CASSSVTDNYGYTF | TGTGCCAGCAGCTCGGTGACAGATAACTATGGCTACACCTTC
many | TRBJ2-7 | 13 | TRBV6-5 | TRBD2 | CASNSGGSYEQYF | TGTGCCAGCAACTCGGGGGGAAGCTACGAGCAGTACTTC
many | TRBJ1-3 | 16 | TRBV4-1 | TRBD1 | CASSREPDRAGNTIYF | TGCGCCAGCAGCCGCGAGCCCGACAGGGCTGGAAACACCATATATTTT
many | TRBJ1-2 | 15 | TRBV4-1 | NA | CASSQDGTGDYGYTF | TGCGCCAGCAGCCAAGATGGGACGGGGGACTATGGCTACACCTTC
few | TRBJ1-5 | 16 | TRBV16 | TRBD1 | CASSLTTGEGNQPQHF | TGTGCCAGCAGCCTAACGACAGGGGAGGGCAATCAGCCCCAGCATTTT
many | TRBJ2-7 | 16 | TRBV6-5 | TRBD1 | CASSYSGQGALYEQYF | TGTGCCAGCAGTTACTCAGGTCAGGGGGCCTTGTACGAGCAGTACTTC
many | TRBJ2-1 | 14 | TRBV6-1 | TRBD1 | CASSEGQGSDEQFF | TGTGCCAGCAGTGAAGGACAGGGTAGTGATGAGCAGTTCTTC
many | TRBJ1-4 | 15 | TRBV18 | NA | CASSPPAALNEKLFF | TGTGCCAGCTCACCACCCGCGGCCTTGAATGAAAAACTGTTTTTT
many | TRBJ2-5 | 13 | TRBV18 | NA | CASSPPTKETQYF | TGTGCCAGCTCACCCCCCACAAAAGAGACCCAGTACTTC
many | TRBJ2-1 | 15 | TRBV10-1 | TRBD2 | CASSEIAGGYNEQFF | TGCGCCAGCAGTGAGATAGCGGGAGGGTATAATGAGCAGTTCTTC
many | TRBJ1-2 | 16 | TRBV4-2 | NA | CASSQDGTRNNYGYTF | TGTGCCAGCAGCCAGGATGGGACACGGAATAACTATGGCTACACCTTC
many | TRBJ2-1 | 11 | TRBV20-1 | NA | CSASNGNEQFF | TGCAGTGCTAGTAACGGGAATGAGCAGTTCTTC
many | TRBJ1-5 | 15 | TRBV5-5 | NA | CASSLFIGGDQPQHF | TGTGCCAGCAGCTTATTTATTGGGGGGGATCAGCCCCAGCATTTT
many | TRBJ1-2 | 13 | TRBV9 | TRBD1 | CASSVGQGDGYTF | TGTGCCAGCAGCGTGGGACAGGGGGATGGCTACACCTTC
many | TRBJ1-2 | 14 | TRBV19 | TRBD1 | CASSARWTGALNTF | TGTGCCAGTAGTGCAAGATGGACAGGGGCGCTCAACACCTTC
many | TRBJ2-1 | 16 | TRBV18 | NA | CASSPPGGSSYNEQFF | TGTGCCAGCTCACCACCCGGCGGTAGCTCCTACAATGAGCAGTTCTTC